These 12 T cell receptor beta chains share one sample of origin, sequenced in a study of cytomegalovirus exposure and HLA in healthy donors. PCR primers comprised 60 Vbeta and 13 Jbeta primers. The data were produced by immunoSEQ multiplex PCR, yet TCRdb's version contains in-frame clones alone and is incomplete. The sample includes 100,000 to 120,000 clones, 75% to 80% of them seen just once. Sequencing was carried out using PBMCs. The receptors stem from a woman in her twenties or thirties in good health and CMV-seronegative.

The J gene is TRBJ1-4, the V gene TRBV5-4; 9 bases are a match to TRBD1. Trimming cost V 2 bases and J 10 bases; bases outside gene matches: 12. The CDR3 length is 16 residues. The germline V gene has CDR1 SGHNT and CDR2 YYREEE (reference sequence). CDR3 sequence: CASSFGLGQGRAKLFF. CDR3 in DNA: TGTGCCAGCAGCTTTGGTCTAGGACAGGGGAGGGCAAAACTGTTTTTT.

The V gene is TRBV2, the J gene TRBJ1-2; D may be TRBD1 (5 bases). The CDR3 covers 12 residues. Trimming shortened V by 5 bases and J by 8 bases, and 12 bases separated the two germline ends. From germline, CDR1 is SNHLY and CDR2 FYNNEI. The chain's CDR3 is CASSLDSAGYTF. In DNA form, the CDR3 reads TGTGCCAGCAGTCTTGACAGCGCGGGCTACACCTTC.

The CDR3 sequence: CASSSALAGTTLVLQYF. The DNA for the CDR3 is TGTGCCAGCAGCTCCGCCCTTGCGGGTACGACCCTGGTGCTTCAGTACTTC. This chain joins TRBV7-8 and TRBJ2-4; D might be TRBD2 (5 bases). Germline CDR1 is SGHVS and CDR2 is FQNEAQ. Trimming shortened V by 4 bases and J by 11 bases, and 27 bases separated the two germline ends. There are 17 residues in the CDR3.

The chain has TRBV2 and TRBJ2-4; D remains ambiguous. Trimming removed 3 bases from V and 5 bases from J, with 5 bases in between. The length of the CDR3 is 12 residues. Germline CDR1 SNHLY, CDR2 FYNNEI. The CDR3 spells CASSDAENIQYF. The CDR3 DNA reads TGTGCCAGCAGTGACGCGGAAAACATTCAGTACTTC.

CDR3 residues: CASSYLGQGYEQYF. The CDR3 bases are TGTGCCAGCAGTTACTTGGGACAGGGCTACGAGCAGTACTTC. V gene TRBV6-5 combines with J gene TRBJ2-7, with TRBD1 matching over 9 bases. Germline-derived CDR1 and CDR2 are MNHEY and SVGAGI. The ends lost 1 base at V and 3 bases at J; junction bases unmatched: 1. The CDR3 loop spans 14 amino acids.

This rearrangement joins TRBV19 to TRBJ1-5; D possibly corresponds to TRBD1 (6 bases). The CDR3 sequence is 14 residues long. V shed 5 bases and J shed 5 bases, with 13 bases lying between them. CDR1 and CDR2 (germline): LNHDA, SQIVND (reference sequence). The CDR3 here is CASSPRGAYQPQHF. The CDR3 DNA reads as TGTGCCAGTAGTCCCAGGGGCGCATATCAGCCCCAGCATTTT.

V and J are TRBV14 and TRBJ2-7; a possible D gene is TRBD1 (6 bases). Germline lookup yields CDR1 SGHDN and CDR2 FVKESK. The V gene lost 6 bases and the J gene lost 0 bases, with 15 bases spanning the gap. CDR3 length equals 15 residues. DNA for the CDR3: TGTGCCAGCAGTCGGACAGAAGAGCTCTCCTACGAGCAGTACTTC. This codes for CASSRTEELSYEQYF. The full variable domain, completed using reference TRBV14 and TRBJ2-7, is EAGVTQFPSHSVIEKGQTVTLRCDPISGHDNLYWYRRVMGKEIKFLLHFVKESKQDESGMPNNRFLAERTGGTYSTLKVQPAELEDSGVYFCASSRTEELSYEQYFGPGTRLTVT.

This clone was observed a handful of times. V usage is TRBV5-4 and J usage is TRBJ1-2; 7 bases map to TRBD1. V shed 0 bases and J 8 bases; nucleotides not matched to a gene: 7. CDR3 length equals 14 residues. Germline V gene sequence: CDR1 SGHNT, CDR2 YYREEE (reference sequence). CDR3 DNA: TGTGCCAGCAGCTTGGCGCAGGGGGGAACGGGCTACACCTTC. This sequence encodes CASSLAQGGTGYTF.

The chain couples TRBV10-3 to TRBJ2-5; D not certain. The CDR3 consists of 15 residues. Trimming cost V 4 bases and J 5 bases, with 17 bases left between them. CDR1 is ENHRY and CDR2 is SYGVKD in the germline V gene. This CDR3 is CAISGQSGFGETQYF. Written as DNA, the CDR3 is TGTGCCATCAGTGGACAATCAGGATTCGGCGAGACCCAGTACTTC.

The chain couples TRBV21-1 to TRBJ1-4; the table's TRBD1 call for D was not verified on the DNA. TRBV21-1 is listed as a pseudogene. The CDR3 totals 16 residues. The CDR3 loop reads CASSKRGTGLNEKLFF. The CDR3 nucleotides are TGTGCCAGCAGCAAAAGGGGTACAGGGTTGAACGAAAAACTGTTTTTT.

The V gene is TRBV7-8, the J gene TRBJ1-5; perhaps TRBD1 as D (6 bases). Trimming took 6 bases from V and 2 from J, leaving 11 bases between them. Looked up from germline, CDR1 is SGHVS and CDR2 is FQNEAQ. The CDR3 is 14 amino acids. CDR3 sequence reads: CASSSGQRNQPQHF. The CDR3 DNA sequence: TGTGCCAGCAGTTCCGGACAGCGCAATCAGCCCCAGCATTTT.

The sample holds a few counts of this clone. The chain combines TRBV27 with TRBJ2-7; 11 bases map to TRBD1. V lost 7 bases and J lost 3; bases outside the gene matches: 5. The germline gives CDR1 MNHEY, CDR2 SMNVEV (reference sequence). This CDR3 contains 14 residues. The CDR3, as DNA: TGTGCCAGCAAAACCGGGACAGGGGGCTACGAGCAGTACTTC. Residues: CASKTGTGGYEQYF.